Listed here are 17 T cell receptor beta chains from one sample, sequenced in a study of identical twins. Each CDR3 protein is one row after TCRdb ran MiXCR on the 5' RACE reads. The sample carries roughly 350,000 distinct CDR3 sequences, roughly an eighth recorded once. These data are also associated with another study on yellow fever vaccine responses in identical twins.

The sample consisted of CD8+ T cells sorted from blood. Every receptor here comes from a woman in her late teens or twenties in good health.

This clonotype was observed a few times. Here the CDR3 DNA reads TGCAGCGTTGAATCTGAAGGTACGAACACTGAAGCTTTCTTT. Translating it yields CSVESEGTNTEAFF. The chain links TRBV29-1 to TRBJ1-1; D gene unclear. V dropped 2 bases and J dropped 1 base, with 11 bases sitting between them. Germline V gene lookup returns CDR1 SQVTM and CDR2 ANQGSEA. The CDR3 runs to 14 residues.

This chain joins TRBV9 and TRBJ2-1; the D gene is possibly TRBD2 (6 bases). V lost 7 bases and J 4 bases, leaving 15 bases between the germline ends. The CDR3 is made up of 14 amino acids. CDR1 SGDLS and CDR2 YYNGEE come from the germline V gene. The CDR3 protein is CASSRAGRYNEQFF. Here the CDR3 DNA reads TGTGCCAGCTCCCGAGCGGGTAGGTACAATGAGCAGTTCTTC.

This clonotype appeared many times. The V and J genes are TRBV10-3 and TRBJ1-1; no clear D gene. Germline V gene lookup returns CDR1 ENHRY and CDR2 SYGVKD. V lost 7 bases, J lost 4 bases, and 16 bases lay in between. The CDR3 is made up of 14 amino acids. This CDR3 reads CAITEGIPSTEAFF. DNA of the CDR3: TGTGCCATCACGGAAGGGATCCCCTCCACTGAAGCTTTCTTT.

This clonotype has only a few counts. CDR3: CASSHHLAGTTDTQYF. In DNA, the CDR3 is TGCGCCAGCAGCCACCACCTAGCGGGGACCACAGATACGCAGTATTTT. This chain connects TRBV4-1 to TRBJ2-3; 9 nucleotides agree with TRBD2. Germline CDR1 is MGHRA and CDR2 is YSYEKL. Trimming removed 3 bases from V and 2 bases from J; junction bases left unmatched: 6. The CDR3 runs to 16 residues.

This clonotype was seen only a few times. The chain combines TRBV5-1 with TRBJ2-7; 9 bases align to TRBD1. This CDR3 spans 15 amino acids. CDR1 and CDR2 (germline): SGHRS, YFSETQ. V dropped 4 bases and J dropped 2; count of bases not matched to a gene: 7. The CDR3 protein is CASSAGTGRTYEQYV. For the CDR3, the DNA is TGCGCCAGCAGCGCCGGGACAGGGAGGACCTACGAGCAGTACGTC.

This clonotype turned up a few times. The V call is TRBV28, the J call TRBJ2-7; no clear D gene. Looked up from germline, CDR1 is MDHEN and CDR2 is SYDVKM. CDR3 size: 14 residues. Deletions cut 1 base from V and 0 bases from J, with 7 bases between. For the CDR3, the DNA is TGTGCCAGCAGTTTATCGGAATCCTCCTACGAGCAGTACTTC. Its protein is CASSLSESSYEQYF.

The rearrangement uses TRBV2 and TRBJ2-2; 10 bases align to TRBD2. Germline CDR1 and CDR2: SNHLY and FYNNEI. V was clipped by 2 bases and J by 7 bases; unmatched bases: 7. This CDR3 region has 16 residues. The CDR3 region has the DNA TGTGCCAGCAGTGAAACAGCGGGAGGGCTTGGCGGGGAGCTGTTTTTT. It encodes CASSETAGGLGGELFF. Full variable domain (outside the CDR3, taken from reference TRBV2 and TRBJ2-2): EPEVTQTPSHQVTQMGQEVILRCVPISNHLYFYWYRQILGQKVEFLVSFYNNEISEKSEIFDDQFSVERPDGSNFTLKIRSTKLEDSAMYFCASSETAGGLGGELFFGEGSRLTVL.

This chain joins TRBV6-2 or TRBV6-3 and TRBJ2-3, with 9 bases aligning to TRBD2. Trimming took 7 bases from V and 2 from J; bases not matched to a gene: 10. CDR3 length: 16 residues. Germline assignment: CDR1 MNHEY and CDR2 SVGEGT. The CDR3 coding sequence is TGTGCCAGCACCAAGGGACTAGCCGATATCACAGATACGCAGTATTTT. Translated, it gives CASTKGLADITDTQYF.

The chain is built from TRBV5-1 and TRBJ2-5; 9 bases match TRBD1. In germline, CDR1 is SGHRS, CDR2 YFSETQ. This CDR3 has 14 amino acids. The V and J ends lost 3 bases and 5 bases, in that order; junction bases with no gene match: 5. CDR3 coding DNA: TGCGCCAGCAGCTCTACAGGGGGCTGGGAGACCCAGTACTTC. Translated, it gives CASSSTGGWETQYF. Using reference TRBV5-1 and TRBJ2-5 for the parts outside the CDR3, the full variable domain is KAGVTQTPRYLIKTRGQQVTLSCSPISGHRSVSWYQQTPGQGLQFLFEYFSETQRNKGNFPGRFSGRQFSNSRSEMNVSTLELGDSALYLCASSSTGGWETQYFGPGTRLLVL.

This clonotype was picked up many times. The chain couples TRBV5-1 to TRBJ1-6; the match to TRBD1 covers 7 bases. With 2 bases clipped from V and 8 bases from J, the junction kept 10 bases outside the gene matches. This CDR3 spans 16 amino acids. CDR1 SGHRS and CDR2 YFSETQ come from the germline V gene. CDR3 region: CASSLVFDRADSPLHF. The CDR3 DNA is TGCGCCAGCAGCTTAGTTTTCGACAGGGCGGATTCACCCCTCCACTTT.

The chain links TRBV5-1 to TRBJ2-3, with 7 bases that match TRBD1. V was clipped by 0 bases and J by 4 bases; unmatched bases: 5. The CDR3 length is 15 residues. Germline V gives CDR1 SGHRS, CDR2 YFSETQ. The CDR3 nucleotides read TGCGCCAGCAGCTTGGAGGGGGCCTTCTCAGATACGCAGTATTTT. Amino acids: CASSLEGAFSDTQYF.

This clonotype showed up many times. This chain connects TRBV12-3 or TRBV12-4 to TRBJ1-1; no clear D gene. The CDR3 loop spans 15 amino acids. V was pared by 5 bases and J by 0 bases, with 13 bases between. The CDR3 DNA reads as TGTGCCAGCAGTCCTGGCCCCCAGATGAACACTGAAGCTTTCTTT. Amino acid sequence: CASSPGPQMNTEAFF.

V and J are TRBV12-3 or TRBV12-4 and TRBJ1-1; 9 bases are a match to TRBD1. This CDR3 region has 12 residues. Trimming cost V 7 bases and J 5 bases; bases outside gene matches: 2. The CDR3 loop reads CASNDRGTEAFF. The CDR3 DNA follows: TGTGCCAGCAACGACAGGGGGACTGAAGCTTTCTTT.

V gene TRBV4-2 combines with J gene TRBJ2-5, with D possibly matching TRBD1 (7 bases). Trimming removed 0 bases at V and 4 bases at J, with 12 bases between. The CDR3 extends over 15 amino acids. Looked up from germline, CDR1 is LGHNA and CDR2 is YNFKEQ. CDR3 region: CASSQDRGAGETQYF. As DNA, the CDR3 is TGTGCCAGCAGCCAAGACAGGGGGGCGGGAGAGACCCAGTACTTC.

This clonotype was seen ten or more times. This sequence joins TRBV27 and TRBJ2-3, with 7 positions matching TRBD2. The CDR3 length is 15 residues. V trimming: 2 bases; J trimming: 8 bases; junction bases outside the gene matches: 10. Looked up from germline, CDR1 is MNHEY and CDR2 is SMNVEV (reference sequence). CDR3 DNA: TGTGCCAGCAGTTTAGACGGCGGGGGTTGGACTACGCAGTATTTT. Its protein product is CASSLDGGGWTTQYF.

The gene calls are TRBV7-8 and TRBJ2-1; 8 nucleotides agree with TRBD1. The germline gives CDR1 SGHVS, CDR2 FQNEAQ. The CDR3 extends over 16 amino acids. The V gene end was trimmed by 5 bases and the J gene end by 9 bases; junction bases not matched to a gene: 15. The CDR3 protein is CASSMTSGGAFGEQFF. CDR3 nucleotides: TGTGCCAGCAGCATGACGTCAGGGGGCGCATTTGGTGAGCAGTTCTTC.

This clonotype has a count of ten or more. The genes are TRBV7-9 and TRBJ2-7; 8 positions match TRBD1. V was clipped by 5 bases and J by 6 bases; unmatched bases: 3. The CDR3 contains 12 residues. Germline values: CDR1 SEHNR, CDR2 FQNEAQ (reference sequence). The CDR3 loop is CASSLDRGEQYF. CDR3 in DNA: TGTGCCAGCAGCCTCGACAGGGGCGAGCAGTACTTC.